This T cell receptor (beta chain) was sequenced during a study of CD8+CD57+ T cells in acquired aplastic anemia. The wider study: Roughly 3 ug was the average amount of DNA from sorted CD4+ and CD8+ cells.

In this sample, this clonotype turned up many times. Its antigen is currently unknown. General study points: CD8+ Simpson's diversity did not differ significantly between patients and controls. The study identified about 30 CD8+ CDR3 sequences shared by patients and controls.

Profiles of TCR beta VDJ and CDR3 were generated from a genomic DNA template. TCRdb called the reads again in MiXCR, with one record for every CDR3 protein. The sample holds just over 450,000 distinct CDR3 sequences, more than 25% seen once. The patients chosen for sequencing had shown expansion of CD8+CD57+ cells (detected by flow cytometry). Patient blood was sampled before any therapy had been received. Material for sequencing was sorted CD4+, CD8+, or CD8+CD57+ T cells (not recorded which) from PBMCs. The TCR was taken from a human donor with aplastic anemia.

The CDR3 DNA reads TGTGCCAGCAGCCGTGGACAGGGGGATAACTATGGCTACACCTTC. Translated, it gives CASSRGQGDNYGYTF. The J gene is TRBJ1-2, the V gene TRBV7-9; 10 bases map to TRBD1. The germline CDR1 and CDR2 sequences are SEHNR and FQNEAQ (reference sequence). The CDR3 sequence is 15 residues long. V gave up 5 bases and J gave up 1 base; unmatched junction bases: 4.